This is a list of T cell receptor beta chains from one sample in a study of identical twins. TCRdb reprocessed the 5' RACE reads via MiXCR and lists one record per CDR3 protein. The sample includes around 690,000 distinct CDR3 sequences, around 20% of them seen just once. The same sample was also used in a study of T cells expressing NK-cell markers.

The sequenced material came from PBMCs. The receptors originated from a woman aged 18-30 years in good health. Both conserved end residues are part of each CDR3. The D gene is left open where the match is weak. Size tells how often a clone was seen (once, few, many) or the class of an expanded clone, and some rows leave it out.

J gene | V gene | clone size | D gene | CDR3 DNA | CDR3 protein
TRBJ2-5 | TRBV20-1 | many | TRBD2 | TGCAGTGTCCAGCGGGGGGAAGAGACCCAGTACTTC | CSVQRGEETQYF
TRBJ2-1 | TRBV7-2 | NA | TRBD2 | TGTGCCAGCAGCTTAGGACTAGCGGGGAGCCTTGGGCAGTTCTTC | CASSLGLAGSLGQFF
TRBJ2-7 | TRBV9 | NA | NA | TGTGCCAGCAGCGTCGGGCTAGGAACCTACGAGCAGTACTTC | CASSVGLGTYEQYF
TRBJ2-2 | TRBV25-1 | many | NA | TGTGCCAGCACCCTGAACACCGGGGAGCTGTTTTTT | CASTLNTGELFF
TRBJ2-5 | TRBV7-2 | NA | NA | TGTGCCAGCAGCCCGAATGGGGGACAAGAGACCCAGTACTTC | CASSPNGGQETQYF
TRBJ2-1 | TRBV5-1 | NA | NA | TGCGCCAGCAGCTTGGAGGCAGGGGTGTGGGGTGAGCAGTTCTTC | CASSLEAGVWGEQFF
TRBJ2-3 | TRBV9 | NA | TRBD2 | TGTGCCAGCAGCATTAGCGGGAGGAAAACAGATACGCAGTATTTT | CASSISGRKTDTQYF
TRBJ2-1 | TRBV3-1 | few | TRBD2 | TGTGCCAGCAACCGGGGGGGCCCCAATGAGCAGTTCTTC | CASNRGGPNEQFF
TRBJ2-2 | TRBV29-1 | few | NA | TGCAGCGCGGGACTTAAATACGGGGAGCTGTTTTTT | CSAGLKYGELFF
TRBJ1-2 | TRBV20-1 | few | NA | TGCAGTGCTAGAGATGGGCAGGGACTCTATGGCTACACCTTC | CSARDGQGLYGYTF
TRBJ2-1 | TRBV12-5 | NA | NA | TGTGCTAGTGGTTTGGGGACAGCGGTACGCTCCTACAATGAGCAGTTCTTC | CASGLGTAVRSYNEQFF
TRBJ2-4 | TRBV5-1 | few | NA | TGCGCCAGCAGCTTGGGACAGGGACTCGGCCAAAACATTCAGTACTTC | CASSLGQGLGQNIQYF
TRBJ2-7 | TRBV20-1 | few | NA | TGCAGTGCTAAGACCGGAGGCGACGAGCAGTACTTC | CSAKTGGDEQYF
TRBJ2-2 | TRBV20-1 | NA | NA | TGCAGTGCTAGATCGGGGTTTACCGGGGAGCTGTTTTTT | CSARSGFTGELFF
TRBJ2-1 | TRBV6-1 | NA | NA | TGTGCCAGCAGTGAGGAAGGAGCAGCCTACAATGAGCAGTTCTTC | CASSEEGAAYNEQFF
TRBJ2-1 | TRBV6-4 | many | NA | TGTGCCATAAGCGACTCGAACGCCTACAATGAGCAGTTCTTC | CAISDSNAYNEQFF
TRBJ2-3 | TRBV12-3/TRBV12-4 | NA | TRBD2 | TGTGCCAGCAGTTCCCCGGGACTAGCGGGAGGGGGGGATACGCAGTATTTT | CASSSPGLAGGGDTQYF
TRBJ2-3 | TRBV20-1 | many | NA | TGCAGTGCCGCATGGAGGGGGCGGACCACAGATACGCAGTATTTT | CSAAWRGRTTDTQYF
TRBJ2-3 | TRBV10-3 | NA | NA | TGTGCCATCTATGACTCCACGAACTCAGATACGCAGTATTTT | CAIYDSTNSDTQYF
TRBJ1-5 | TRBV5-6 | few | TRBD1 | TGTGCCAGCAGCTATGGACAGGGAAGGCAGCCCCAGCATTTT | CASSYGQGRQPQHF
TRBJ1-1 | TRBV5-1 | NA | NA | TGCGCCAGCAGCTTGCGGTCCGGACGGCGGGGTACTGAAGCTTTCTTT | CASSLRSGRRGTEAFF
TRBJ1-1 | TRBV20-1 | few | NA | TGCAGTGCCCGAGACGTCAGCACTGAAGCTTTCTTT | CSARDVSTEAFF
TRBJ2-1 | TRBV20-1 | few | NA | TGCAGTGCTAGAGCGGGACCGACCTACAATGAGCAGTTCTTC | CSARAGPTYNEQFF
TRBJ1-1 | TRBV6-1 | few | TRBD1 | TGTGCCAGCAGCCCCGGACAGGCAAGCACTGAAGCTTTCTTT | CASSPGQASTEAFF
TRBJ2-1 | TRBV5-8 | NA | NA | TGTGCCAGCAGCGAGATGGACTTCAATGAGCAGTTCTTC | CASSEMDFNEQFF
TRBJ2-2 | TRBV3-1 | many | TRBD1 | TGTGCCAGCAGCCAAGTGGACAGGACCGGGGAGCTGTTTTTT | CASSQVDRTGELFF
TRBJ2-1 | TRBV5-1 | once | TRBD2 | TGCGCCAGCAGCTTCCCTCTAGCGGTGAATGAGCAGTTCTTC | CASSFPLAVNEQFF
TRBJ2-3 | TRBV7-2 | few | NA | TGTGCCAGCAGTCTAGGGATAGATACGCAGTATTTT | CASSLGIDTQYF
TRBJ2-5 | TRBV30 | NA | TRBD2 | TGTGCCTGGAGTCTGGCGGGAGTAGGTAGCGAGACCCAGTACTTC | CAWSLAGVGSETQYF
TRBJ1-4 | TRBV20-1 | NA | NA | TGCAGTGCCAACGGGCCTCCGTATGAAAAACTGTTTTTT | CSANGPPYEKLFF
TRBJ2-2 | TRBV5-1 | NA | NA | TGCGCCAGCAGCCTAGACGGTGGGGCGGACACCGGGGAGCTGTTTTTT | CASSLDGGADTGELFF
TRBJ2-1 | TRBV29-1 | few | NA | TGCAGCGCTACCCCTTTGCGGGAAAACAATGAGCAGTTCTTC | CSATPLRENNEQFF
TRBJ2-7 | TRBV2 | few | NA | TGTGCCAGCAGCCCCGTAAGTTTGATCGAGCAGTACTTC | CASSPVSLIEQYF
TRBJ2-3 | TRBV18 | few | NA | TGTGCCAGCTCAAGCGGTTACTCTAGCACAGATACGCAGTATTTT | CASSSGYSSTDTQYF
TRBJ2-3 | TRBV29-1 | NA | NA | TGCAGCGCCGAGCAGAGCGATACGCAGTATTTT | CSAEQSDTQYF
TRBJ2-1 | TRBV5-1 | few | TRBD2 | TGCGCCAGCAGCTTGGTACTAGCGGGGCTCAATGAGCAGTTCTTC | CASSLVLAGLNEQFF
TRBJ2-3 | TRBV12-3/TRBV12-4 | NA | NA | TGTGCCAGCAGTTTACGACGGATATCATATACGCAGTATTTT | CASSLRRISYTQYF
TRBJ2-2 | TRBV5-1 | NA | TRBD2 | TGCGCCAGCAGGATCCAGACTAGCGGGAACACCGGGGAGCTGTTTTTT | CASRIQTSGNTGELFF
TRBJ2-5 | TRBV3-1 | NA | NA | TGTGCCAGCAGCCTCCGGGGACCCATTGGGGAGACCCAGTACTTC | CASSLRGPIGETQYF
TRBJ2-3 | TRBV27 | NA | NA | TGTGCCAGCAGTTTATTGGTTGGGGGGGCTGCTAGCACAGATACGCAGTATTTT | CASSLLVGGAASTDTQYF
TRBJ1-3 | TRBV10-3 | NA | NA | TGTGCCATCTGCCCAGACGGTGGGGACACCATATATTTT | CAICPDGGDTIYF
TRBJ2-5 | TRBV6-5 | few | NA | TGTGCCAGCAGTTACTCGACGGGGTCCGAAGAGACCCAGTACTTC | CASSYSTGSEETQYF
TRBJ2-3 | TRBV18 | few | NA | TGTGCCAGCTCACATAAAAGTTCAGGGATAAGAACAGATACGCAGTATTTT | CASSHKSSGIRTDTQYF
TRBJ2-7 | TRBV12-3/TRBV12-4 | NA | TRBD1 | TGTGCCAGCAGCCGTGACGGGACAGAGTTCTACGAGCAGTACTTC | CASSRDGTEFYEQYF
TRBJ1-1 | TRBV29-1 | few | NA | TGCAGCGGGGGATCTCATCATAGGGCTGAAGCTTTCTTT | CSGGSHHRAEAFF
TRBJ2-1 | TRBV5-5 | few | NA | TGTGCCAGCAGCTTGTGGGCAGGATTGCATGAGCAGTTCTTC | CASSLWAGLHEQFF
TRBJ2-7 | TRBV6-1 | NA | NA | TGTGCCAGCAGTGTAGCGCGGTCAGGGTACGAGCAGTACTTC | CASSVARSGYEQYF
TRBJ2-1 | TRBV25-1 | NA | TRBD2 | TGTGCCAGCAGTGCTCCGACTAGCGGGGTTTTGAGCTCCTACAATGAGCAGTTCTTC | CASSAPTSGVLSSYNEQFF